This TCR beta chain was sequenced for a study of CD8 T cells in ankylosing spondylitis. Findings and caveats of the study: Clones linked to the disease showed a CD8+ phenotype. They occurred at relatively low frequencies in peripheral blood.

In this sample, this clonotype turned up a few times. Its cognate antigen is unknown. TCRdb re-called the 5' RACE reads through MiXCR, storing one row per CDR3 protein. The sample records 200,000 or so distinct CDR3 sequences, 18% being singletons. The CDR3 totals 15 residues. The V and J ends lost 2 bases and 1 base respectively, with 11 bases between them. The V gene's germline CDR1 is SGHNT and CDR2 YENEEA. Material for sequencing was blood, either unsorted or a sorted T cell fraction (not recorded which). The chain combines TRBV11-3 with TRBJ1-1; a possible D gene is TRBD1 (5 bases). The receptor was derived from a male donor aged 5-30 years with ankylosing spondylitis or in good health (not recorded which). The CDR3 sequence: CASSLRGATNTEAFF. The DNA of the CDR3 is TGTGCCAGCAGCTTACGAGGGGCAACGAACACTGAAGCTTTCTTT.